The 23 T cell receptor beta chains below all came from one sample that was sequenced in a study of OX40 agonist ivuxolimab in advanced cancers. This table comes from immunoSEQ multiplex PCR, and its TCRdb copy is limited to in-frame clones, with some not included. The sample holds roughly 58,000 clones, around four fifths seen once. The material was CD4+ or CD8+ T cells sorted from blood, obtained in a trial of the OX40 agonist ivuxolimab. These receptors all come from an adult with an advanced solid tumor such as melanoma, head and neck, liver or kidney cancer.

The rearrangement joins TRBV6-4 to TRBJ1-2, with D maybe TRBD1 (5 bases). Germline values: CDR1 MRHNA, CDR2 SNTAGT. Trimming removed 6 bases at V and 9 bases at J, with 20 bases between. CDR3 length equals 14 residues. The CDR3: CASREGTGRGRYTF. In DNA form, the CDR3 reads TGTGCCAGCAGGGAAGGGACTGGCCGCGGACGCTACACCTTC.

This clone was observed a handful of times. The chain recombines TRBV7-9 with TRBJ1-2, with D possibly being TRBD1 (6 bases). The CDR3 covers 13 residues. V was shortened by 6 bases and J by 4 bases, with 12 bases between the two germline ends. Germline-derived CDR1 and CDR2 are SEHNR and FQNEAQ (reference sequence). The CDR3 loop is CASRGGGLYGYTF. In DNA, the CDR3 is TGTGCCAGCAGAGGAGGGGGGCTCTATGGCTACACCTTC.

This clone appeared a single time. The CDR3 nucleotides are TGTGCCAGCAGTTACCTGACTAACACAGATACGCAGTATTTT. Translated: CASSYLTNTDTQYF. This chain connects TRBV6-5 to TRBJ2-3; TRBD2 is a possible D gene (5 bases). CDR1 is MNHEY and CDR2 is SVGAGI in the germline V gene. V was clipped by 2 bases and J by 2 bases, with 8 bases between them. The CDR3 spans 14 residues.

CDR3 coding DNA: TGTGCCAGCAGCTTAGTGGGTGGGAGGGCCCCAGATACGCAGTATTTT. It specifies CASSLVGGRAPDTQYF. The rearrangement uses TRBV7-2 and TRBJ2-3, with 7 bases lining up with TRBD2. J gave up 4 bases and V 1 base, and 8 bases lay outside the gene matches. The CDR3 length is 16 residues. Per the germline V gene, CDR1 is SGHTA and CDR2 is FQGNSA. Full variable domain (rest looked up from reference TRBV7-2 and TRBJ2-3): GAGVSQSPSNKVTEKGKDVELRCDPISGHTALYWYRQSLGQGLEFLIYFQGNSAPDKSGLPSDRFSAERTGGSVSTLTIQRTQQEDSAVYLCASSLVGGRAPDTQYFGPGTRLTVL.

A few counts support this clone. This CDR3 is CASSDGSNIQYF. The DNA for the CDR3 is TGTGCCAGCAGTGATGGCTCAAACATTCAGTACTTC. V gene TRBV2 combines with J gene TRBJ2-4, with D unclear. Germline V gene data show CDR1 as SNHLY and CDR2 as FYNNEI. V was cut by 3 bases and J by 6 bases, with 6 bases left in between. This CDR3 is built from 12 residues.

The V and J genes are TRBV6-1 and TRBJ1-5, with D tentatively TRBD1 (5 bases). V lost 5 bases, J lost 9 bases, and 8 bases lay in between. In germline, CDR1 is MNHNS, CDR2 SASEGT. CDR3 size: 11 residues. CDR3 coding DNA: TGTGCCAGCAGTTACGGGGGGCCCCAGCATTTT. It yields the protein CASSYGGPQHF.

The genes are TRBV7-5 and TRBJ2-3; TRBD2, the D gene given by the table, was not confirmed from the DNA. TRBV7-5 is a pseudogene. This CDR3 spans 16 amino acids. CDR3 residues: CATNRLAGARTDTQYF. The CDR3 bases are TGTGCCACCAACCGACTAGCGGGGGCCCGCACAGATACGCAGTATTTT.

The chain uses TRBV6-6 and TRBJ2-7; 8 positions match TRBD1. This CDR3 region has 15 residues. V was clipped by 6 bases and J by 4 bases; unmatched bases: 11. CDR1 is MNHNY, CDR2 SVGAGI, per germline (reference sequence). CDR3 sequence: CASSPRQGAAYEQYF. The CDR3 DNA reads as TGTGCCAGCAGCCCCCGTCAGGGGGCAGCATACGAGCAGTACTTC.

The chain has TRBV4-3 and TRBJ2-7, with D unresolved. V was cut by 4 bases and J by 1 base, with 11 bases left in between. The germline gives CDR1 LGHNA, CDR2 YSLEER. The CDR3 totals 14 residues. CDR3 bases: TGCGCCAGCAGCCGACGCTGGGGATCCTACGAGCAGTACTTC. Encoded protein: CASSRRWGSYEQYF.

This rearrangement joins TRBV5-6 to TRBJ1-2, with D perhaps TRBD1 (6 bases). V was clipped by 4 bases and J by 3 bases, with 16 bases between them. This CDR3 contains 15 residues. Germline V CDR1 and CDR2: SGHDT, YYEEEE. The DNA for the CDR3 is TGTGCCAGCAGCCTGGGGGCGAGGGGAGACTATGGCTACACCTTC. It codes for CASSLGARGDYGYTF. Supplemented by reference TRBV5-6 and TRBJ1-2, the full variable domain reads DAGVTQSPTHLIKTRGQQVTLRCSPKSGHDTVSWYQQALGQGPQFIFQYYEEEERQRGNFPDRFSGHQFPNYSSELNVNALLLGDSALYLCASSLGARGDYGYTFGSGTRLTVV.

The rearrangement joins TRBV6-5 to TRBJ1-1; D is uncertain. In germline, CDR1 is MNHEY, CDR2 SVGAGI. Between the trimmed V and J ends, which lost 0 bases and 1 base, there was a span of 3 bases. This CDR3 has 13 amino acids. Here the CDR3 DNA reads TGTGCCAGCAGTTACTCTTGGAACACTGAAGCTTTCTTT. This encodes CASSYSWNTEAFF.

The V and J genes are TRBV30 and TRBJ2-3; TRBD2 might be the D (7 bases). Germline-derived CDR1 and CDR2 are GTSNPN and SVGIG (reference sequence). This CDR3 has 15 amino acids. V lost 7 bases and J 1 base, leaving 18 bases between the germline ends. The CDR3 DNA reads TGTGCCTACCAGCGAGGGGGGGGCGGCACAGATACGCAGTATTTT. It yields the protein CAYQRGGGGTDTQYF. Full variable domain (remainder filled in from reference TRBV30 and TRBJ2-3): SQTIHQWPATLVQPVGSPLSLECTVEGTSNPNLYWYRQAAGRGLQLLFYSVGIGQISSEVPQNLSASRPQDRQFILSSKKLLLSDSGFYLCAYQRGGGGTDTQYFGPGTRLTVL.

The V gene is TRBV19, the J gene TRBJ1-2, with D unclear. Trimming shortened V by 1 base and J by 5 bases, and 8 bases separated the two germline ends. The CDR3 extends over 13 amino acids. Germline assignment: CDR1 LNHDA and CDR2 SQIVND (reference sequence). Here the CDR3 DNA reads TGTGCCAGTAGTATAGGCGTAGAATATGGCTACACCTTC. Encoded protein: CASSIGVEYGYTF.

This clone came up once. The chain joins TRBV19 to TRBJ1-2, with 9 positions matching TRBD1. The CDR3 totals 14 residues. Losses at the gene ends were 6 bases for V and 5 bases for J; bases not matched to a gene: 7. Germline V CDR1 and CDR2: LNHDA, SQIVND (reference sequence). The CDR3, as DNA: TGTGCCAGTAGCAACCCGGGACAGGGTTATGGCTACACCTTC. Amino acids: CASSNPGQGYGYTF.

This clone was observed a handful of times. This chain links TRBV5-4 with TRBJ2-1; TRBD1 matches 9 bases. With 4 bases clipped from V and 5 bases from J, the junction kept 1 base outside the gene matches. CDR1 is SGHNT, CDR2 YYREEE, per germline (reference sequence). The CDR3 has 13 residues. The CDR3: CASSGQGNNEQFF. CDR3 nucleotide sequence: TGTGCCAGCAGCGGACAGGGGAACAATGAGCAGTTCTTC.

This clone turned up a few times. The chain recombines TRBV6-5 with TRBJ2-5; TRBD2 agrees at 8 bases. This CDR3 has 15 residues. The germline V gene encodes CDR1 MNHEY and CDR2 SVGAGI. Unmatched junction bases numbered 8, after V lost 4 bases and J lost 4 bases. For the CDR3, the DNA is TGTGCCAGCAGTTCCGTAGCGGGGCGAGGAGAGACCCAGTACTTC. Protein sequence: CASSSVAGRGETQYF.

This chain joins TRBV19 and TRBJ2-3; D is unclear. In germline, CDR1 is LNHDA, CDR2 SQIVND (reference sequence). There are 15 residues in the CDR3. Trimming took 2 bases from V and 1 from J, leaving 10 bases between them. This CDR3 reads CASSINTLGTDTQYF. For the CDR3, the DNA is TGTGCCAGTAGTATAAATACCCTGGGCACAGATACGCAGTATTTT.

This chain joins TRBV5-6 and TRBJ1-5, with no clear D. Trimming shortened V by 0 bases and J by 4 bases, and 8 bases separated the two germline ends. The CDR3 is made up of 14 amino acids. Germline values: CDR1 SGHDT, CDR2 YYEEEE. This chain's CDR3 is CASSLGRQNQPQHF. The CDR3, as DNA: TGTGCCAGCAGCTTGGGGAGGCAGAATCAGCCCCAGCATTTT.

The DNA for the CDR3 is TGTGCCAGTAGTAGAAGGGGCCTAAATGAAAAACTGTTTTTT. This translates into CASSRRGLNEKLFF. The chain couples TRBV19 to TRBJ1-4; perhaps TRBD1 as D (5 bases). CDR1 LNHDA and CDR2 SQIVND come from the germline V gene (reference sequence). The CDR3 consists of 14 residues. Trimming took 4 bases from V and 5 from J, leaving 11 bases between them.

CDR3 bases: TGTGCCACCAGCAGACCGAGGGAGACCCAGTACTTC. Amino acid sequence: CATSRPRETQYF. This chain joins TRBV15 and TRBJ2-5, with unresolved D. The CDR3 spans 12 residues. V lost 2 bases, J lost 5 bases, and 6 bases lay in between. The germline gives CDR1 LNHNV, CDR2 YYDKDF (reference sequence).

This clone was picked up one time. The genes are TRBV2 and TRBJ2-7, with D perhaps matching TRBD1 or TRBD2 (6 bases each). The CDR3 is 15 residues long. Germline V gives CDR1 SNHLY, CDR2 FYNNEI. V was clipped by 6 bases and J by 3 bases, with 18 bases between them. CDR3 bases: TGTGCCAGCAGAGCAGTCAGGGGAGGATACTACGAGCAGTACTTC. It specifies CASRAVRGGYYEQYF.

This chain uses TRBV5-1 with TRBJ1-3, with 7 bases matching TRBD1. This CDR3 has 17 amino acids. Germline CDR1 SGHRS, CDR2 YFSETQ. The trim removed 3 bases at V and 0 bases at J, leaving 9 bases unmatched. The CDR3 spells CASSSLGRGGSGNTIYF. DNA of the CDR3: TGCGCCAGCAGCTCGCTTGGCAGGGGGGGCTCTGGAAACACCATATATTTT.

The chain is built from TRBV5-6 and TRBJ1-6, with D unresolved. V was pared by 2 bases and J by 4 bases, with 1 base between. CDR3 length: 12 amino acids. CDR1 and CDR2 (germline): SGHDT, YYEEEE. CDR3 protein: CASSLYNSPLHF. For the CDR3, the DNA is TGTGCCAGCAGCTTATATAATTCACCCCTCCACTTT.